Listed below are T cell receptor beta chains from one sample, sequenced in a study of cytomegalovirus exposure and HLA in healthy donors. Sequencing was performed with immunoSEQ multiplex PCR; in TCRdb, only in-frame clones are kept and a portion is missing. The table shows approximately 130,000 clones, with over 70% occurring only once. The sequenced sample consisted of PBMCs. The receptors stem from a man aged 30-40 years in good health and CMV-seronegative. Both conserved end residues are part of each CDR3. D genes are given only for firm matches. Size values are once, few and many counts, or a class for expanded clones, and some rows have none.

v_gene: TRBV4-1
d_gene: NA
abundance: NA
j_gene: TRBJ1-2
CDR3nt: TGCGCCAGCAGCCAAGAACGTGTGGACAGCCCCTATGGCTACACCTTC
CDR3aa: CASSQERVDSPYGYTF

v_gene: TRBV5-4
d_gene: TRBD2
abundance: NA
j_gene: TRBJ2-3
CDR3nt: TGTGCCAGCAGCGGACAAGCGGGATGGTCAGATACGCAGTATTTT
CDR3aa: CASSGQAGWSDTQYF

v_gene: TRBV2
d_gene: NA
abundance: NA
j_gene: TRBJ1-6
CDR3nt: TGTGCCAGCAGTGAAGAGTTACAGGGTAGTTCACCCCTCCACTTT
CDR3aa: CASSEELQGSSPLHF

v_gene: TRBV28
d_gene: NA
abundance: few
j_gene: TRBJ1-4
CDR3nt: TGTGCCAGCAGTTCGAAGACAGACTGGCCCAGGAATGAAAAACTGTTTTTT
CDR3aa: CASSSKTDWPRNEKLFF

v_gene: TRBV7-9
d_gene: NA
abundance: NA
j_gene: TRBJ2-1
CDR3nt: TGTGCCAGCGAAGGGGGCCTAGCGGAGCAGTTCTTC
CDR3aa: CASEGGLAEQFF

v_gene: TRBV19
d_gene: NA
abundance: NA
j_gene: TRBJ2-3
CDR3nt: TGTGCCAGTAGTATGGCGCAGGGCGGAGATACGCAGTATTTT
CDR3aa: CASSMAQGGDTQYF

v_gene: TRBV6-6
d_gene: NA
abundance: NA
j_gene: TRBJ1-2
CDR3nt: TGTGCCAGCAGTTACTCGAATTCAGGGGCCAGTGACTACACCTTC
CDR3aa: CASSYSNSGASDYTF

v_gene: TRBV5-1
d_gene: NA
abundance: many
j_gene: TRBJ2-5
CDR3nt: TGCGCCAGCAGCTTGGCTAGCGTTGCGGAGACCCAGTACTTC
CDR3aa: CASSLASVAETQYF

v_gene: TRBV18
d_gene: NA
abundance: NA
j_gene: TRBJ1-5
CDR3nt: TGTGCCAGCTCTTCGGGGGGGGGAGATCAGCCCCAGCATTTT
CDR3aa: CASSSGGGDQPQHF

v_gene: TRBV30
d_gene: NA
abundance: NA
j_gene: TRBJ1-3
CDR3nt: TGTGCCTGGAGTGTAAATACTGGAAACACCATATATTTT
CDR3aa: CAWSVNTGNTIYF

v_gene: TRBV7-9
d_gene: NA
abundance: once
j_gene: TRBJ1-2
CDR3nt: TGTGCCAGCAGCTTATGGCAGGGCGAATCCTATGGCTACACCTTC
CDR3aa: CASSLWQGESYGYTF